This paragraph reports one T cell receptor (beta chain). Method: immunoSEQ multiplex PCR; TCRdb's copy keeps in-frame clones and lacks some. The sample has under 250,000 clones, 80% to 90% seen once. The data stem from a study of blood T cell repertoires in COVID-19. Trimming pared 3 bases from V and 6 bases from J, leaving 15 bases between. The V gene's germline CDR1 is LGHNA and CDR2 YNFKEQ. The CDR3 runs to 14 residues. Sample: peripheral blood. The clonotype was recovered from a man aged 35-49 years with active or convalescent COVID-19. The chain joins TRBV4-2 to TRBJ2-7; TRBD2 might be the D (7 bases). The CDR3 nucleotides are TGTGCCAGCAGCCAGTTTGAGGGGGGGGGCGAGCAGTACTTC. Its translation: CASSQFEGGGEQYF.